The 31 T cell receptor beta chains presented below share a single source sample, sequenced in a study of cytomegalovirus exposure and HLA in healthy donors. Use of 60 Vbeta and 13 Jbeta primers characterized the PCR. Assay: immunoSEQ multiplex PCR; the TCRdb copy retains only in-frame clones and omits some. The sample has more than 140,000 clones, over 75% seen once. The sequenced sample was PBMCs. The receptors shown here come from a man aged 25 to 45 in good health and CMV-seropositive.

This clone was seen only a few times. The chain couples TRBV28 to TRBJ2-2; D is unresolved. V lost 3 bases and J 9 bases, leaving 11 bases between the germline ends. Per the germline V gene, CDR1 is MDHEN and CDR2 is SYDVKM. The CDR3 contains 13 residues. The chain's CDR3 is CASSFDKLRELFF. The CDR3 DNA is TGTGCCAGCAGTTTCGACAAGCTCCGGGAGCTGTTTTTT.

The chain joins TRBV7-6 to TRBJ2-7; the match to TRBD2 covers 12 bases. Germline V gene data show CDR1 as SGHVS and CDR2 as FNYEAQ. The CDR3 spans 15 residues. V lost 4 bases to trimming and J lost 2 bases; unmatched junction nucleotides: 3. CDR3 amino acids: CASSSLAGGAYEQYF. CDR3 coding DNA: TGTGCCAGCAGCTCGCTAGCGGGAGGGGCCTACGAGCAGTACTTC.

V and J are TRBV6-6 and TRBJ1-2; 7 bases map to TRBD1. V lost 8 bases and J lost 5; bases outside the gene matches: 8. Per germline, CDR1 MNHNY and CDR2 SVGAGI (reference sequence). The CDR3 is made up of 13 amino acids. CDR3 DNA sequence: TGTGCCAGCCGCGTGGACAGGAGGTATGGCTACACCTTC. It translates to CASRVDRRYGYTF.

A note on this clone: One base away lies a much larger clone, so this may be a sequencing read error. The genes are TRBV6-6 and TRBJ2-3; 8 positions match TRBD2. J lost 0 bases, V lost 4 bases, and 0 bases had no gene match. Germline CDR1 reads MNHNY; CDR2 reads SVGAGI (reference sequence). The CDR3 covers 14 residues. CDR3 nucleotide sequence: TGTGCCAGCAGTTCTAGCGGGAGCACAGATACGCAGTATTTT. It translates to CASSSSGSTDTQYF.

This rearrangement joins TRBV7-2 to TRBJ1-1; TRBD1 is a possible D gene (6 bases). Between the trimmed V and J ends, which lost 5 bases and 7 bases, there was a span of 17 bases. The CDR3 length is 14 residues. Germline CDR1 SGHTA, CDR2 FQGNSA. CDR3 sequence reads: CASSPGTGSDEAFF. For the CDR3, the DNA is TGTGCCAGCAGCCCCGGTACAGGGTCAGATGAAGCTTTCTTT.

The chain is built from TRBV6-6 and TRBJ1-4; weak D call: TRBD1 (6 bases). The CDR3 spans 13 residues. Per germline, CDR1 MNHNY and CDR2 SVGAGI (reference sequence). Trimming cost V 6 bases and J 5 bases, with 10 bases left between them. CDR3 nucleotide sequence: TGTGCCAGCAGCCCCACAGGGAATGAAAAACTGTTTTTT. This codes for CASSPTGNEKLFF.

The gene calls are TRBV19 and TRBJ1-6, with D perhaps TRBD1 (5 bases). V dropped 8 bases and J dropped 6 bases, with 17 bases sitting between them. The CDR3 covers 15 residues. Germline V CDR1 and CDR2: LNHDA, SQIVND (reference sequence). The CDR3 sequence: CASPDPVTANSPLHF. CDR3 DNA sequence: TGTGCCAGTCCGGACCCCGTGACAGCTAATTCACCCCTCCACTTT.

This chain uses TRBV28 with TRBJ2-7; 7 nucleotides line up with TRBD2. Germline trimming cut 7 bases from V and 7 bases from J; bases unmatched to any gene: 13. Per the germline V gene, CDR1 is MDHEN and CDR2 is SYDVKM. This CDR3 is 14 amino acids long. In DNA, the CDR3 is TGTGCCAGCACCCGGTTAGCGGGCTCTAAGGAGCAGTACTTC. It is translated as CASTRLAGSKEQYF.

The V call is TRBV6-5, the J call TRBJ1-5, with D possibly being TRBD1 (6 bases). Trimming took off 4 bases at V and 6 bases at J, with 10 bases between the two ends. Germline loops: CDR1 MNHEY, CDR2 SVGAGI. The CDR3 totals 13 residues. This CDR3 is CASSLQGSQPQHF. CDR3 sequence (DNA): TGTGCCAGCAGTTTACAGGGATCTCAGCCCCAGCATTTT.

This chain joins TRBV6-5 and TRBJ2-1, with a possible D match to TRBD1 (6 bases). Germline-derived CDR1 and CDR2 are MNHEY and SVGAGI. This CDR3 comprises 16 residues. V lost 4 bases and J 2 bases, leaving 15 bases between the germline ends. CDR3 loop: CASSLTGTRTYNEQFF. For the CDR3, the DNA is TGTGCCAGCAGTTTAACCGGGACACGGACCTACAATGAGCAGTTCTTC.

The V call is TRBV28, the J call TRBJ1-1; D gene ambiguous. In germline, CDR1 is MDHEN, CDR2 SYDVKM. The CDR3 has 18 amino acids. V was clipped by 1 base and J by 11 bases, with 29 bases between them. The CDR3 DNA is TGTGCCAGCAGTTTATACGAAGGGCGTGGTACGGGGAGCGGTTGGGCTTTCTTT. Amino acids: CASSLYEGRGTGSGWAFF.

The genes are TRBV6-4 and TRBJ2-3; 8 positions match TRBD2. Germline V lookup: CDR1 MRHNA, CDR2 SNTAGT. With 7 bases clipped from V and 0 bases from J, the junction kept 3 bases outside the gene matches. The CDR3 spans 14 residues. The CDR3: CASKAGESTDTQYF. For the CDR3, the DNA is TGTGCCAGCAAAGCGGGAGAGAGCACAGATACGCAGTATTTT.

The sample holds a few counts of this clone. This chain uses TRBV4-1 with TRBJ2-7; D might be TRBD1 (6 bases). Germline CDR1 is MGHRA and CDR2 is YSYEKL. There are 15 residues in the CDR3. Trimming stripped 1 base from V and 4 bases from J, with 14 bases between. The DNA for the CDR3 is TGCGCCAGCAGCCAAGGTCTGGGGACAACATACGAGCAGTACTTC. It yields the protein CASSQGLGTTYEQYF.

This chain links TRBV7-9 with TRBJ1-2, with D possibly TRBD1 on 5 matching bases. Looked up from germline, CDR1 is SEHNR and CDR2 is FQNEAQ (reference sequence). With 1 base removed from V and 4 bases from J, the gap between germline ends came to 13 bases. The CDR3 has 15 amino acids. The CDR3 protein is CASSLEDNLFYGYTF. CDR3 DNA sequence: TGTGCCAGCAGCTTAGAGGACAACTTATTCTATGGCTACACCTTC.

The chain links TRBV7-9 to TRBJ2-7, with 8 bases lining up with TRBD1. The ends lost 4 bases at V and 3 bases at J; junction bases unmatched: 2. The CDR3 covers 13 residues. CDR1 is SEHNR and CDR2 is FQNEAQ in the germline V gene (reference sequence). The CDR3 region has the DNA TGTGCCAGCAGCTCGGGACAGGTCTACGAGCAGTACTTC. It is translated as CASSSGQVYEQYF.

The V gene is TRBV7-9, the J gene TRBJ2-3, with 7 positions matching TRBD2. The germline V gene has CDR1 SEHNR and CDR2 FQNEAQ (reference sequence). V trimming: 5 bases; J trimming: 5 bases; junction bases outside the gene matches: 10. The CDR3 has 15 residues. The CDR3 DNA sequence: TGTGCCAGCAGCCAGAGCGGGGCCCGAATAGATACGCAGTATTTT. It codes for CASSQSGARIDTQYF. Looking up the rest from reference TRBV7-9 and TRBJ2-3 gives the full variable domain: DTGVSQNPRHKITKRGQNVTFRCDPISEHNRLYWYRQTLGQGPEFLTYFQNEAQLEKSRLLSDRFSAERPKGSFSTLEIQRTEQGDSAMYLCASSQSGARIDTQYFGPGTRLTVL.

This clone was seen a handful of times. Other DNA sequences in the sample encode the same CDR3. The chain joins TRBV28 to TRBJ2-7, with 10 bases aligning to TRBD1. With 5 bases clipped from V and 4 bases from J, the junction kept 5 bases outside the gene matches. The CDR3 is 14 residues long. CDR1 and CDR2 (germline): MDHEN, SYDVKM. The CDR3 region has the DNA TGTGCCAGCAGTCCCCGGACAGGGGGATACGAGCAGTACTTC. This gives the protein CASSPRTGGYEQYF.

CDR3 nucleotides: TGTGCCAGCAGTTTACCCTCGGACAGGCTTTATAGCAATCAGCCCCAGCATTTT. Encoded protein: CASSLPSDRLYSNQPQHF. V is TRBV28 and J is TRBJ1-5; 7 positions match TRBD1. The J segment lost 0 bases and the V segment lost 2 bases, leaving 10 bases of the junction unmatched. Germline lookup yields CDR1 MDHEN and CDR2 SYDVKM. The CDR3 loop spans 18 amino acids.

The chain carries TRBV5-1 and TRBJ1-1, with a weak D call TRBD1 (5 bases). Deletions cut 2 bases from V and 8 bases from J, with 22 bases between. This CDR3 spans 16 amino acids. CDR1 is SGHRS, CDR2 YFSETQ, per germline. DNA for the CDR3: TGCGCCAGCAGCTTATGGGAACAGGCTGCTGGTGGGGAAGCTTTCTTT. Its protein product is CASSLWEQAAGGEAFF.

The chain joins TRBV6-1 to TRBJ2-5, with 7 bases aligning to TRBD1. The J segment lost 3 bases and the V segment lost 4 bases, leaving 8 bases of the junction unmatched. The CDR3 is 15 amino acids. CDR1 MNHNS and CDR2 SASEGT come from the germline V gene. The CDR3 DNA follows: TGTGCCAGCAGTGTCGGGACAGTGACTAAAGAGACCCAGTACTTC. Translation: CASSVGTVTKETQYF.

The gene calls are TRBV15 and TRBJ2-3, with 8 bases identical to TRBD2. The germline CDR1 and CDR2 sequences are LNHNV and YYDKDF (reference sequence). Trimming removed 2 bases from V and 0 bases from J; junction bases left unmatched: 1. The CDR3 loop spans 15 amino acids. The chain's CDR3 is CATSRPSGSTDTQYF. For the CDR3, the DNA is TGTGCCACCAGCAGACCTAGCGGGAGCACAGATACGCAGTATTTT.

This chain joins TRBV6-6 and TRBJ1-1; maybe TRBD1 (5 bases). The CDR3 consists of 13 residues. The germline gives CDR1 MNHNY, CDR2 SVGAGI (reference sequence). V was shortened by 2 bases and J by 4 bases, with 8 bases between the two germline ends. This CDR3 is CASSYARGTEAFF. CDR3 bases: TGTGCCAGCAGTTACGCAAGGGGCACTGAAGCTTTCTTT.

V is TRBV5-6 and J is TRBJ2-3; the D gene is possibly TRBD1 (6 bases). V was trimmed by 2 bases and J by 0 bases, leaving 13 bases between them. Germline V gene sequence: CDR1 SGHDT, CDR2 YYEEEE. The CDR3 has 16 amino acids. This CDR3 reads CASSLDRFSSTDTQYF. CDR3 nucleotides: TGTGCCAGCAGCTTAGACAGGTTCTCTAGCACAGATACGCAGTATTTT.

This clone was observed a handful of times. The chain has TRBV7-2 and TRBJ2-3, with TRBD2 matching 14 bases. The CDR3 totals 17 residues. Losses at the gene ends were 0 bases for V and 9 bases for J; bases not matched to a gene: 8. Per germline, CDR1 SGHTA and CDR2 FQGNSA. As DNA, the CDR3 is TGTGCCAGCAGCTTAGCGTATGTGACTAGCGGGGGGGCAACGCAGTATTTT. Encoded protein: CASSLAYVTSGGATQYF.

Comment on this clone: Different DNA sequences within this sample yield the same CDR3. The chain carries TRBV27 and TRBJ1-5; TRBD1 matches at 11 bases. The CDR3 runs to 17 residues. From germline, CDR1 is MNHEY and CDR2 SMNVEV (reference sequence). J lost 6 bases, V lost 2 bases, and 9 bases had no gene match. The CDR3 loop reads CASSLRGTGGSGQPQHF. DNA for the CDR3: TGTGCCAGCAGTTTACGCGGGACAGGGGGTTCTGGTCAGCCCCAGCATTTT.

This rearrangement joins TRBV4-2 to TRBJ2-7; TRBD2 aligns across 10 bases. The CDR3 runs 15 residues. In germline, CDR1 is LGHNA, CDR2 YNFKEQ. The V segment lost 5 bases and the J segment 0 bases; nucleotides outside the gene matches: 4. The CDR3 DNA reads TGTGCCAGCAGCTGGGGACTAGCGAACTCCTACGAGCAGTACTTC. Translated: CASSWGLANSYEQYF.

The V and J genes are TRBV7-6 and TRBJ2-5, with a weak D call TRBD1 (5 bases). The V end was cut by 7 bases, the J end by 1 base, with 7 bases between. The CDR3 covers 12 residues. Germline CDR1 SGHVS, CDR2 FNYEAQ. CDR3 loop: CASTTAQETQYF. The DNA of the CDR3 is TGTGCCAGCACGACAGCCCAAGAGACCCAGTACTTC.

The CDR3 region has the DNA TGTGCCAGCAGTAAAGGGGCGAGCACAGATACGCAGTATTTT. This gives the protein CASSKGASTDTQYF. The rearrangement uses TRBV14 and TRBJ2-3; the D gene is possibly TRBD1 (5 bases). Looked up from germline, CDR1 is SGHDN and CDR2 is FVKESK. This CDR3 has 14 amino acids. Trimming cost V 6 bases and J 0 bases, with 10 bases left between them.

This chain links TRBV6-5 with TRBJ2-5; no definite D call. Germline CDR1 and CDR2: MNHEY and SVGAGI. Between the trimmed V and J ends, which lost 0 bases and 0 bases, there was a span of 8 bases. The CDR3 loop spans 15 amino acids. CDR3 amino acids: CASSYSPANQETQYF. The CDR3 region has the DNA TGTGCCAGCAGTTACTCGCCAGCGAACCAAGAGACCCAGTACTTC.

The CDR3 loop is CASSPLRGLDTEAFF. CDR3 nucleotides: TGTGCCAGCTCACCTTTAAGGGGGCTGGACACTGAAGCTTTCTTT. V is TRBV18 and J is TRBJ1-1; TRBD1 agrees at 7 bases. The V gene's germline CDR1 is KGHSH and CDR2 LQKENI. V trimming: 3 bases; J trimming: 3 bases; junction bases outside the gene matches: 7. The CDR3 loop spans 15 amino acids.

This clone was seen more than once but under ten times. This chain joins TRBV27 and TRBJ2-1, with 12 bases fitting TRBD2. Germline V gene sequence: CDR1 MNHEY, CDR2 SMNVEV (reference sequence). This CDR3 comprises 15 residues. V lost 3 bases to trimming and J lost 6 bases; unmatched junction nucleotides: 3. The chain's CDR3 is CASSLTSGRSNEQFF. The CDR3 coding sequence is TGTGCCAGCAGTTTGACTAGCGGGAGAAGCAATGAGCAGTTCTTC.